These T cell receptor beta chains were read from a single sample in a study of blood T cell repertoires in COVID-19. The protocol was immunoSEQ multiplex PCR, while the TCRdb copy is restricted to in-frame clones and leaves out a portion. Counted here are about 120,000 clones, roughly 82% occurring once; the ten biggest clones make up 9.5% to 13%. Input material: peripheral blood. All receptors come from a human donor in a cohort sampled during active COVID-19. Both conserved end residues are part of each CDR3. The D gene is left open where the match is weak.

v_call: TRBV6-1; d_call: TRBD1; j_call: TRBJ1-2; cdr3_aa: CASSEALAGTGNYGYTF
v_call: TRBV5-4; d_call: TRBD1; j_call: TRBJ1-2; cdr3_aa: CASSSQTGADYGYTF
v_call: TRBV9; d_call: NA; j_call: TRBJ2-7; cdr3_aa: CASSVNVGEQYF
v_call: TRBV7-8; d_call: NA; j_call: TRBJ1-6; cdr3_aa: CASSLAGQGGNSPLHF
v_call: TRBV11-2; d_call: TRBD1; j_call: TRBJ1-1; cdr3_aa: CASSSEDRGGKAFF
v_call: TRBV7-9; d_call: NA; j_call: TRBJ2-7; cdr3_aa: CASSVGERKYF
v_call: TRBV27; d_call: NA; j_call: TRBJ1-5; cdr3_aa: CASSLSSGVGNQPQHF
v_call: TRBV3-1/TRBV3-2; d_call: TRBD2; j_call: TRBJ2-5; cdr3_aa: CASSGGPLAEKETQYF
v_call: TRBV28; d_call: TRBD2; j_call: TRBJ2-7; cdr3_aa: CASSLSAAGGRAYEQYF
v_call: TRBV5-1; d_call: NA; j_call: TRBJ2-5; cdr3_aa: CASSLAGAIETQYF
v_call: TRBV3-1/TRBV3-2; d_call: NA; j_call: TRBJ2-1; cdr3_aa: CASSQSRTGQFF
v_call: TRBV6-1; d_call: NA; j_call: TRBJ1-2; cdr3_aa: CASSEEGGNGYTF
v_call: TRBV5-1; d_call: TRBD1; j_call: TRBJ2-3; cdr3_aa: CASSLWGTDTDTQYF
v_call: TRBV5-4; d_call: TRBD1; j_call: TRBJ2-5; cdr3_aa: CASSLPAGGETQYF
v_call: TRBV7-2; d_call: NA; j_call: TRBJ2-7; cdr3_aa: CASSLGSGYEQYF
v_call: TRBV27; d_call: TRBD2; j_call: TRBJ2-1; cdr3_aa: CASSLGTTNEQFF
v_call: TRBV7-2; d_call: NA; j_call: TRBJ1-3; cdr3_aa: CASSWAPGAENTIYF
v_call: TRBV12-3/TRBV12-4; d_call: NA; j_call: TRBJ1-2; cdr3_aa: CASSAGQVGGYTF
v_call: TRBV6-6; d_call: NA; j_call: TRBJ2-5; cdr3_aa: CASRPRVGQETQYF
v_call: TRBV3-1/TRBV3-2; d_call: NA; j_call: TRBJ1-1; cdr3_aa: CASSPGAGTEAFF
v_call: TRBV6-5; d_call: NA; j_call: TRBJ2-5; cdr3_aa: CASRGGDIRETQYF
v_call: TRBV5-6; d_call: NA; j_call: TRBJ2-6; cdr3_aa: CASSLPPGAGANVLTF
v_call: TRBV6-5; d_call: TRBD1; j_call: TRBJ1-5; cdr3_aa: CASSGTENQPQHF
v_call: TRBV2; d_call: TRBD1; j_call: TRBJ1-3; cdr3_aa: CASSATGGTGNTIYF
v_call: TRBV4-1; d_call: NA; j_call: TRBJ2-3; cdr3_aa: CASSQDPGAGHTDTQYF
v_call: TRBV20-1; d_call: NA; j_call: TRBJ2-7; cdr3_aa: CSARTTYVQYF
v_call: TRBV14; d_call: TRBD1; j_call: TRBJ1-2; cdr3_aa: CASSQAPGGYGYTF
v_call: TRBV7-2; d_call: TRBD1; j_call: TRBJ1-4; cdr3_aa: CASSSGGTGNEKLFF
v_call: TRBV3-1/TRBV3-2; d_call: TRBD2; j_call: TRBJ2-3; cdr3_aa: CASSQGLAGGGTQYF
v_call: TRBV6-5; d_call: NA; j_call: TRBJ2-1; cdr3_aa: CASSSRDKVLNEQFF
v_call: TRBV7-2; d_call: TRBD1; j_call: TRBJ2-3; cdr3_aa: CAAKGAADTQYF
v_call: TRBV19; d_call: NA; j_call: TRBJ1-2; cdr3_aa: CASGDIDGVGYTF
v_call: TRBV5-1; d_call: TRBD1; j_call: TRBJ2-2; cdr3_aa: CASSLFGQANTGELFF
v_call: TRBV6-5; d_call: TRBD1; j_call: TRBJ1-2; cdr3_aa: CASHTGVNYGYTF
v_call: TRBV5-5; d_call: TRBD2; j_call: TRBJ2-2; cdr3_aa: CASSTRTSGGPNTGELFF
v_call: TRBV2; d_call: TRBD1; j_call: TRBJ1-5; cdr3_aa: CASSLSEGAPGNQPQHF
v_call: TRBV4-3; d_call: NA; j_call: TRBJ1-6; cdr3_aa: CASSQDTGSSYNSPLHF
v_call: TRBV27; d_call: TRBD1; j_call: TRBJ1-2; cdr3_aa: CASSPQWTGYGYTF
v_call: TRBV7-2; d_call: NA; j_call: TRBJ2-3; cdr3_aa: CASSLGLPDTQYF
v_call: TRBV3-1/TRBV3-2; d_call: NA; j_call: TRBJ2-1; cdr3_aa: CASSQLEPSYNEQFF
v_call: TRBV6-4; d_call: TRBD1; j_call: TRBJ1-2; cdr3_aa: CASSDRPGQHYGYTF
v_call: TRBV28; d_call: NA; j_call: TRBJ1-6; cdr3_aa: CASSVGLLNSPLHF
v_call: TRBV5-4; d_call: TRBD1; j_call: TRBJ2-5; cdr3_aa: CASSLGGTGSTTQYF
v_call: TRBV29-1; d_call: TRBD2; j_call: TRBJ2-3; cdr3_aa: CSVDWLAGKADTQYF
v_call: TRBV5-1; d_call: TRBD2; j_call: TRBJ2-1; cdr3_aa: CASSLVPGGPSNEQFF
v_call: TRBV11-3; d_call: NA; j_call: TRBJ2-2; cdr3_aa: CASSPGLNTGELFF
v_call: TRBV2; d_call: NA; j_call: TRBJ1-5; cdr3_aa: CASSEWGGLNQPQHF
v_call: TRBV18; d_call: TRBD1; j_call: TRBJ2-1; cdr3_aa: CASSPAQGSSREQFF
v_call: TRBV5-5; d_call: NA; j_call: TRBJ1-2; cdr3_aa: CASSLMTTVHNGYTF
v_call: TRBV10-2; d_call: NA; j_call: TRBJ1-1; cdr3_aa: CASTPAGLNTEAFF
v_call: TRBV7-2; d_call: NA; j_call: TRBJ2-4; cdr3_aa: CASSSTRALAKNIQYF
v_call: TRBV9; d_call: NA; j_call: TRBJ2-1; cdr3_aa: CASSVASVSGGSYNEQFF
v_call: TRBV2; d_call: TRBD1; j_call: TRBJ1-2; cdr3_aa: CASSSAGQGARGYTF
v_call: TRBV4-3; d_call: TRBD1; j_call: TRBJ1-4; cdr3_aa: CASSHRGQGNEKLFF
v_call: TRBV4-3; d_call: NA; j_call: TRBJ1-6; cdr3_aa: CASSQGTGISNSPLHF
v_call: TRBV7-9; d_call: NA; j_call: TRBJ1-5; cdr3_aa: CASSFSTGPYSNQPQHF
v_call: TRBV6-5; d_call: TRBD1; j_call: TRBJ2-1; cdr3_aa: CASSPDRGYNNEQFF
v_call: TRBV5-1; d_call: TRBD1; j_call: TRBJ1-6; cdr3_aa: CASSPTGGDNSPLHF
v_call: TRBV29-1; d_call: NA; j_call: TRBJ1-2; cdr3_aa: CSVEDPGGLNYGYTF